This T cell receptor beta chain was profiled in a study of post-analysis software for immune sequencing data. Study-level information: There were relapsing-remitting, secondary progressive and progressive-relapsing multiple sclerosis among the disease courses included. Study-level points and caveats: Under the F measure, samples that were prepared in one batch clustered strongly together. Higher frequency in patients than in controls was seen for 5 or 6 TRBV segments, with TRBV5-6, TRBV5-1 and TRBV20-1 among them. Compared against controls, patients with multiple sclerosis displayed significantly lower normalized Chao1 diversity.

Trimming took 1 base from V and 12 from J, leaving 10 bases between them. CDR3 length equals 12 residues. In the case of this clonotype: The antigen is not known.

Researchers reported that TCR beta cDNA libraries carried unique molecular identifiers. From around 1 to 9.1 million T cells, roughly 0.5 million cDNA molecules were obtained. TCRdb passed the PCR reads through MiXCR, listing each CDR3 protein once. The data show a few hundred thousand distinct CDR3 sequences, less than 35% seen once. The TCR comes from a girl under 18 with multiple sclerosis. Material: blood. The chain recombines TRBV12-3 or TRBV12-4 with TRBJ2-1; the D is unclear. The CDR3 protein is CASSLVLQGQFF. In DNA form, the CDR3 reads TGTGCCAGCAGTTTAGTCTTACAAGGGCAGTTCTTC.